Below are 19 T cell receptor beta chains sequenced from a single sample in a study of cytomegalovirus exposure and HLA in healthy donors. Here immunoSEQ multiplex PCR was the method, and the copy in TCRdb shows in-frame clones only, minus some. The table includes about 150,000 clones, 86% detected once. Sequencing was performed on PBMCs. These receptors came from a man aged 18 to 30 in good health and CMV-seropositive.

The J gene is TRBJ1-5, the V gene TRBV9, with D perhaps TRBD1 (5 bases). V lost 3 bases and J 1 base, leaving 11 bases between the germline ends. In germline, CDR1 is SGDLS, CDR2 YYNGEE. CDR3 length: 15 amino acids. The DNA of the CDR3 is TGTGCCAGCAGCGCGGGGGAGGGGAGCAATCAGCCCCAGCATTTT. The encoded protein is CASSAGEGSNQPQHF.

V gene TRBV27 combines with J gene TRBJ2-7; 11 bases fit TRBD2. Germline CDR1 MNHEY, CDR2 SMNVEV (reference sequence). The CDR3 totals 15 residues. Unmatched junction bases numbered 6, after V lost 6 bases and J lost 2 bases. In nucleotides, the CDR3 is TGTGCCAGCAGACAAGGGACTAGCGGAACCTACGAGCAGTACTTC. This translates into CASRQGTSGTYEQYF.

The J gene is TRBJ1-2, the V gene TRBV30, with 10 bases aligning to TRBD1. CDR1 and CDR2 (germline): GTSNPN, SVGIG (reference sequence). CDR3 size: 12 residues. The ends lost 2 bases at V and 12 bases at J; junction bases unmatched: 6. In DNA, the CDR3 is TGTGCCTGGAGTCCCGGGACAGGGGCACACACCTTC. Translating it yields CAWSPGTGAHTF.

This sequence joins TRBV18 and TRBJ1-2; D might be TRBD1 (5 bases). This CDR3 has 16 amino acids. CDR1 and CDR2 from the germline V gene are KGHSH and LQKENI. Trimming left V 2 bases short and J 8 bases short, with 21 bases between. In nucleotides, the CDR3 is TGTGCCAGCTCACCAGCCTTTTCGCAGGGAAGTAACGGCTACACCTTC. It is translated as CASSPAFSQGSNGYTF.

This chain links TRBV6-1 with TRBJ2-3; D unresolved. The V end lost 6 bases, the J end lost 6 bases, and 10 bases lay between the germline ends. From germline, CDR1 is MNHNS and CDR2 SASEGT. This CDR3 comprises 12 residues. In DNA, the CDR3 is TGTGCCAGCAGCCTAACGTGGGATACGCAGTATTTT. It is translated as CASSLTWDTQYF.

This clone came up once. The V and J genes are TRBV7-2 and TRBJ2-7, with D possibly being TRBD2 (7 bases). Looked up from germline, CDR1 is SGHTA and CDR2 is FQGNSA. V was cut by 0 bases and J by 5 bases, with 20 bases left in between. The CDR3 runs to 17 residues. This chain's CDR3 is CASSLALGGGSLHEQYF. Written as DNA, the CDR3 is TGTGCCAGCAGCTTAGCGCTGGGCGGGGGCTCACTCCACGAGCAGTACTTC.

The V gene is TRBV27, the J gene TRBJ2-2; D is undetermined. Trimming cost V 7 bases and J 0 bases, with 12 bases left between them. The CDR3 runs 15 residues. Per germline, CDR1 MNHEY and CDR2 SMNVEV (reference sequence). The CDR3 here is CASTVGGSNTGELFF. In nucleotides, the CDR3 is TGTGCCAGCACCGTCGGCGGCTCGAACACCGGGGAGCTGTTTTTT.

With regard to this clone: Other DNA sequences in the same sample also yield this CDR3. In nucleotides, the CDR3 is TGTGCCACCAGCAGAGATCCCGCTGGAAACACCATATATTTT. This gives the protein CATSRDPAGNTIYF. The gene calls are TRBV15 and TRBJ1-3, with D uncertain. CDR3 length: 14 amino acids. V dropped 0 bases and J dropped 2 bases, with 5 bases sitting between them. Germline V lookup: CDR1 LNHNV, CDR2 YYDKDF (reference sequence).

This clone was counted ten times or more. V is TRBV7-8 and J is TRBJ1-3; 7 bases align to TRBD1. The CDR3 covers 15 residues. CDR1 is SGHVS, CDR2 FQNEAQ, per germline. V shed 4 bases, J shed 0 bases, and the junction held 3 bases outside the gene matches. Here the CDR3 reads CASSWTGNSGNTIYF. CDR3 in DNA: TGTGCCAGCAGCTGGACAGGAAACTCTGGAAACACCATATATTTT.

The CDR3 region is CASSMGQLITYEQYF. The CDR3 coding sequence is TGTGCCAGTAGTATGGGACAGCTTATTACCTACGAGCAGTACTTC. The chain links TRBV19 to TRBJ2-7, with 7 bases fitting TRBD1. V was clipped by 3 bases and J by 2 bases; unmatched bases: 7. CDR1 is LNHDA and CDR2 is SQIVND in the germline V gene (reference sequence). This CDR3 contains 15 residues.

This chain connects TRBV7-2 to TRBJ2-7, with TRBD1 matching 8 bases. Germline V gene lookup returns CDR1 SGHTA and CDR2 FQGNSA. CDR3 length: 16 residues. Losses at the gene ends were 2 bases for V and 1 base for J; bases not matched to a gene: 7. The CDR3 sequence is CASSLQTGVISYEQYF. CDR3 coding DNA: TGTGCCAGCAGCTTACAGACAGGGGTGATATCCTACGAGCAGTACTTC.

This clone was detected once. The gene calls are TRBV7-9 and TRBJ2-7, with 11 bases lining up with TRBD2. The V gene end was trimmed by 6 bases and the J gene end by 2 bases; junction bases not matched to a gene: 6. The V gene's germline CDR1 is SEHNR and CDR2 FQNEAQ (reference sequence). The CDR3 runs 15 residues. CDR3: CASRRTSGGTYEQYF. The CDR3 nucleotides are TGTGCCAGCAGGCGAACTAGCGGGGGAACCTACGAGCAGTACTTC.

CDR3 in amino acids: CASSFGAGTNTQYF. CDR3 DNA sequence: TGTGCCAGCAGCTTCGGGGCGGGGACCAATACGCAGTATTTT. The chain uses TRBV7-3 and TRBJ2-3, with D possibly matching TRBD2 (6 bases). Germline V gives CDR1 SGHTA, CDR2 FQGTGA. The ends were cut back, 3 bases at V and 7 bases at J, with 14 bases in the middle. CDR3 length equals 14 residues.

This chain joins TRBV7-2 and TRBJ2-1, with a weak D call TRBD2 (5 bases). Trimming took off 0 bases at V and 10 bases at J, with 16 bases between the two ends. CDR1 SGHTA and CDR2 FQGNSA come from the germline V gene. CDR3 length equals 15 residues. CDR3 protein: CASSLASQGLSEQFF. CDR3 nucleotide sequence: TGTGCCAGCAGCTTAGCCTCCCAAGGACTTTCGGAGCAGTTCTTC.

V gene TRBV9 combines with J gene TRBJ2-7, with D hard to call. CDR1 is SGDLS, CDR2 YYNGEE, per germline. The CDR3 covers 11 residues. V gave up 4 bases and J gave up 5 bases, with 7 bases separating them. CDR3 protein: CASSPGHEQYF. The CDR3 region has the DNA TGTGCCAGCAGCCCCGGTCACGAGCAGTACTTC.

The chain carries TRBV9 and TRBJ2-1; D might be TRBD2 (7 bases). Germline V CDR1 and CDR2: SGDLS, YYNGEE. This CDR3 comprises 19 residues. Between the trimmed V and J ends, which lost 2 bases and 0 bases, there was a span of 21 bases. This chain's CDR3 is CASSVGGGSSLNSYNEQFF. The CDR3 nucleotides are TGTGCCAGCAGCGTGGGAGGGGGGAGCTCCTTGAACTCCTACAATGAGCAGTTCTTC.

The genes are TRBV11-2 and TRBJ2-1; 15 bases match TRBD2. CDR1 is SGHAT and CDR2 is FQNNGV in the germline V gene. The CDR3 is 17 residues long. V lost 5 bases, J lost 7 bases, and 9 bases stayed unmatched. CDR3 nucleotide sequence: TGTGCCAGCAGCCGAGGGGGACTAGCGGGAGGCCGTAATGAGCAGTTCTTC. Translating gives CASSRGGLAGGRNEQFF.

This clone was detected once. This chain connects TRBV9 to TRBJ1-5; D is perhaps TRBD1 (6 bases). V was cut by 5 bases and J by 0 bases, with 21 bases left in between. The CDR3 is made up of 18 amino acids. Germline CDR1 SGDLS, CDR2 YYNGEE. The CDR3 DNA reads TGTGCCAGCAGTCACCGACAGGCCAGGGGATATAGCAATCAGCCCCAGCATTTT. Translating it yields CASSHRQARGYSNQPQHF.

This clone was counted ten times or more. V gene TRBV7-2 combines with J gene TRBJ2-5, with D possibly TRBD1 on 7 matching bases. Per germline, CDR1 SGHTA and CDR2 FQGNSA. The V gene lost 3 bases and the J gene lost 5 bases, with 13 bases spanning the gap. The CDR3 extends over 14 amino acids. CDR3 DNA sequence: TGTGCCAGCAGCTTTGACAGGGCGGGGGAGACCCAGTACTTC. Its translation is CASSFDRAGETQYF.